These 25 T cell receptor beta chains were all obtained from the same sample, sequenced in a study of neurological immune-mediated disorders. As for time point: longitudinal time-point 3. TCRdb itself ran the 5' RACE reads through MiXCR, one entry per CDR3 protein. Here the sample spans more than 95,000 distinct CDR3 sequences, 10% to 12% being singletons. The sequenced sample was PBMCs. The receptors come from a female donor with HTLV-1-associated myelopathy (HAM/TSP).

The V and J genes are TRBV10-2 and TRBJ1-3; no definite D call. This CDR3 comprises 17 residues. The V end lost 6 bases, the J end lost 0 bases, and 18 bases lay between the germline ends. Germline V CDR1 and CDR2: WSHSY, SAAADI. The CDR3 reads CASSPGLNLNSGNTIYF. The CDR3 DNA reads TGCGCCAGCAGCCCTGGGCTCAATCTCAACTCTGGAAACACCATATATTTT.

The chain uses TRBV7-3 and TRBJ2-3; TRBD2 agrees at 14 bases. CDR3 length equals 18 residues. With 5 bases clipped from V and 0 bases from J, the junction kept 7 bases outside the gene matches. The germline gives CDR1 SGHTA, CDR2 FQGTGA. The CDR3 protein is CASSLTSGGASSTDTQYF. The CDR3 DNA reads TGTGCCAGCAGCCTGACTAGCGGGGGGGCCTCCAGCACAGATACGCAGTATTTT. Using reference TRBV7-3 and TRBJ2-3 for the parts outside the CDR3, the full variable domain is GAGVSQTPSNKVTEKGKYVELRCDPISGHTALYWYRQSLGQGPEFLIYFQGTGAADDSGLPNDRFFAVRPEGSVSTLKIQRTERGDSAVYLCASSLTSGGASSTDTQYFGPGTRLTVL.

This clonotype was detected ten times or more. The J gene is TRBJ2-2, the V gene TRBV20-1; perhaps TRBD1 as D (6 bases). V was pared by 4 bases and J by 2 bases, with 11 bases between. The CDR3 covers 14 residues. Looked up from germline, CDR1 is DFQATT and CDR2 is SNEGSKA (reference sequence). DNA of the CDR3: TGCAGTGCTAACGACAGGTCTAACACCGGGGAGCTGTTTTTT. The encoded protein is CSANDRSNTGELFF.

V is TRBV5-1 and J is TRBJ2-3; D may be TRBD2 (5 bases). The ends were cut back, 6 bases at V and 5 bases at J, with 13 bases in the middle. Per the germline V gene, CDR1 is SGHRS and CDR2 is YFSETQ. There are 13 residues in the CDR3. CDR3 nucleotides: TGCGCCAGCATGGACTCTGTGAAAGATACGCAGTATTTT. This encodes CASMDSVKDTQYF.

The chain recombines TRBV3-1 with TRBJ1-1; D not certain. The V end lost 3 bases, the J end lost 8 bases, and 13 bases lay between the germline ends. Germline V gene sequence: CDR1 LGHDT, CDR2 YNNKEL (reference sequence). This CDR3 region has 13 residues. CDR3 residues: CASSQAERTEAFF. The CDR3 DNA sequence: TGTGCCAGCAGCCAGGCGGAACGAACCGAAGCTTTCTTT. Full variable domain (outside the CDR3, taken from reference TRBV3-1 and TRBJ1-1): DTAVSQTPKYLVTQMGNDKSIKCEQNLGHDTMYWYKQDSKKFLKIMFSYNNKELIINETVPNRFSPKSPDKAHLNLHINSLELGDSAVYFCASSQAERTEAFFGQGTRLTVV.

This clonotype showed up just a few times. The chain carries TRBV5-5 and TRBJ2-1; TRBD1 or TRBD2 may be the D gene (5 bases each). V was cut by 0 bases and J by 8 bases, with 12 bases left in between. Germline CDR1 and CDR2: SGHKS and YYEKEE (reference sequence). This CDR3 is built from 14 residues. The CDR3 loop reads CASSLAFGDDEQFF. The CDR3 DNA is TGTGCCAGCAGCTTGGCCTTTGGGGACGATGAGCAGTTCTTC.

This clonotype occurred many times. DNA of the CDR3: TGTGCCACCACGGACCTGATCGCTGAAGCTTTCTTT. Translating gives CATTDLIAEAFF. The chain is built from TRBV27 and TRBJ1-1; no clear D. V was shortened by 10 bases and J by 6 bases, with 15 bases between the two germline ends. This CDR3 comprises 12 residues. Germline V gives CDR1 MNHEY, CDR2 SMNVEV (reference sequence).

This clonotype was seen ten or more times. The chain uses TRBV7-9 and TRBJ2-1; no clear D. Trimming left V 10 bases short and J 7 bases short, with 14 bases between. Germline CDR1 reads SEHNR; CDR2 reads FQNEAQ (reference sequence). CDR3 length: 12 residues. In DNA form, the CDR3 reads TGTGCCACCAAGATAGAGAAGAATGAGCAGTTCTTC. Protein product: CATKIEKNEQFF.

This clonotype was seen ten or more times. The J gene is TRBJ2-7, the V gene TRBV5-1; D is perhaps TRBD2 (5 bases). The CDR3 is 13 residues long. Trimming stripped 4 bases from V and 2 bases from J, with 10 bases between. The germline CDR1 and CDR2 sequences are SGHRS and YFSETQ. The CDR3 nucleotides read TGCGCCAGCAGCAAGGACTTCGCCTACGAGCAGTACTTC. As protein: CASSKDFAYEQYF.

This clonotype was found many times. The chain has TRBV7-2 and TRBJ2-7; D unresolved. Looked up from germline, CDR1 is SGHTA and CDR2 is FQGNSA. V was clipped by 1 base and J by 3 bases, with 13 bases between them. The CDR3 spans 15 residues. CDR3 DNA: TGTGCCAGCAGCTTAGGGCAGCCTAACGTCTACGAGCAGTACTTC. Amino acids: CASSLGQPNVYEQYF.

This clonotype was recorded at least ten times. The chain uses TRBV6-9 and TRBJ2-1; D is ambiguous. The V end was cut by 10 bases, the J end by 6 bases, with 13 bases between. The germline V gene has CDR1 MNHGY and CDR2 SVAAGI. This CDR3 spans 12 amino acids. CDR3: CATQIWSNEQFF. CDR3 DNA: TGTGCCACACAAATCTGGTCCAATGAGCAGTTCTTC.

The rearrangement joins TRBV28 to TRBJ1-4; no definite D call. The CDR3 sequence is 11 residues long. V gave up 1 base and J gave up 7 bases, with 1 base separating them. Per the germline V gene, CDR1 is MDHEN and CDR2 is SYDVKM. CDR3 protein: CASSLSEKLFF. In DNA, the CDR3 is TGTGCCAGCAGTTTATCTGAAAAACTGTTTTTT.

This clonotype was seen many times. J is TRBJ1-5 and V is TRBV7-9; D gene unclear. CDR1 and CDR2 from the germline V gene are SEHNR and FQNEAQ (reference sequence). V shed 5 bases and J shed 3 bases, with 8 bases lying between them. The CDR3 runs to 13 residues. The CDR3 reads CASSTESNQPQHF. The DNA of the CDR3 is TGTGCCAGCAGCACAGAGTCCAATCAGCCCCAGCATTTT.

Remarks on this clonotype: At one of its ends the junction is not consistent with the germline gene, which may arise from a read error. The chain combines TRBV10-3 with TRBJ1-3; D remains ambiguous. Germline V lookup: CDR1 ENHRY, CDR2 SYGVKD. This CDR3 comprises 16 residues. The CDR3 DNA reads as TGTGCCAGCAGTTACTCGTCAGAGAACTCTGGATACACCATATATTTT. Its translation: CASSYSSENSGYTIYF.

This clonotype has just a few counts. The chain links TRBV6-6 to TRBJ2-3; D is perhaps TRBD2 (6 bases). V lost 2 bases and J lost 3, with 12 bases in between. The CDR3 loop spans 15 amino acids. Germline V gene sequence: CDR1 MNHNY, CDR2 SVGAGI (reference sequence). The CDR3 reads CASSYVGGKTDTQYF. The CDR3 DNA is TGTGCCAGCAGTTACGTGGGGGGTAAAACAGATACGCAGTATTTT.

This clonotype was observed at least ten times. The chain links TRBV5-1 to TRBJ2-1; D perhaps matches TRBD1 (5 bases). The germline gives CDR1 SGHRS, CDR2 YFSETQ. This CDR3 has 16 residues. The V and J ends lost 0 bases and 8 bases respectively, with 18 bases between them. The CDR3 spells CASSLEGRVSGDEQFF. In nucleotides, the CDR3 is TGCGCCAGCAGCTTGGAGGGCAGGGTGTCTGGAGATGAGCAGTTCTTC. The full variable domain, with the rest looked up from reference TRBV5-1 and TRBJ2-1, is KAGVTQTPRYLIKTRGQQVTLSCSPISGHRSVSWYQQTPGQGLQFLFEYFSETQRNKGNFPGRFSGRQFSNSRSEMNVSTLELGDSALYLCASSLEGRVSGDEQFFGPGTRLTVL.

This clonotype has at least ten counts. This sequence joins TRBV7-2 and TRBJ2-7; maybe TRBD2 (7 bases). Germline CDR1 is SGHTA and CDR2 is FQGNSA. Trimming pared 1 base from V and 4 bases from J, leaving 14 bases between. This CDR3 comprises 15 residues. The CDR3 DNA reads as TGTGCCAGCAGCTTAGAGTACGGGGGGCTGTACGAGCAGTACTTC. As protein: CASSLEYGGLYEQYF.

Points on this clonotype: A single base separates this from a much larger clone, so it may be a read error. V is TRBV28 and J is TRBJ1-2; D is perhaps TRBD1 (6 bases). Germline V gene sequence: CDR1 MDHEN, CDR2 SYDVKM. This CDR3 is built from 12 residues. CDR3 sequence reads: CASTEDSYCYTF. The CDR3 bases are TGTGCCAGCACCGAGGACAGCTATTGCTACACCTTC.

This clonotype was observed many times. The rearrangement joins TRBV20-1 to TRBJ1-6, with 7 bases lining up with TRBD1. Germline loops: CDR1 DFQATT, CDR2 SNEGSKA (reference sequence). This CDR3 contains 14 residues. Trimming cost V 1 base and J 5 bases; bases outside gene matches: 2. The CDR3 protein is CSARAGQNNSPLHF. The CDR3 DNA reads as TGCAGTGCTAGAGCGGGACAGAATAATTCACCCCTCCACTTT.

This clonotype was recorded many times. The chain joins TRBV7-2 to TRBJ2-1; 14 bases are shared with TRBD2. The CDR3 runs 17 residues. Trimming took 6 bases from V and 4 from J; bases not matched to a gene: 8. Germline V lookup: CDR1 SGHTA, CDR2 FQGNSA. CDR3 in DNA: TGTGCCAGCAGACCGACTAGCGGGGGGGCGGGGTACAATGAGCAGTTCTTC. Its protein product is CASRPTSGGAGYNEQFF.

In nucleotides, the CDR3 is TGTGCCAGCAGGACCCCCGACTACGAGCAGTACTTC. Translating it yields CASRTPDYEQYF. The gene calls are TRBV28 and TRBJ2-7; D gene ambiguous. In germline, CDR1 is MDHEN, CDR2 SYDVKM. This CDR3 has 12 amino acids. Trimming stripped 6 bases from V and 3 bases from J, with 9 bases between.

At least ten counts were recorded for this clonotype. The rearrangement uses TRBV29-1 and TRBJ2-1; D is undetermined. V was pared by 2 bases and J by 5 bases, with 22 bases between. Germline V gene sequence: CDR1 SQVTM, CDR2 ANQGSEA. CDR3 length equals 17 residues. The CDR3: CSVENFWNSRPNNEQFF. As DNA, the CDR3 is TGCAGCGTTGAAAATTTTTGGAATTCCCGGCCGAACAATGAGCAGTTCTTC.

At least ten counts were recorded for this clonotype. This chain links TRBV5-1 with TRBJ2-7, with D perhaps matching TRBD1 (6 bases). Trimming shortened V by 4 bases and J by 3 bases, and 11 bases separated the two germline ends. The CDR3 is made up of 13 amino acids. Germline V gene lookup returns CDR1 SGHRS and CDR2 YFSETQ. The CDR3 nucleotides are TGCGCCAGCAGCCTCAGGGGCCTCTACGAGCAGTACTTC. Encoded protein: CASSLRGLYEQYF. Filled out from reference TRBV5-1 and TRBJ2-7, the complete variable domain reads KAGVTQTPRYLIKTRGQQVTLSCSPISGHRSVSWYQQTPGQGLQFLFEYFSETQRNKGNFPGRFSGRQFSNSRSEMNVSTLELGDSALYLCASSLRGLYEQYFGPGTRLTVT.

At least ten counts were recorded for this clonotype. The V call is TRBV12-3 or TRBV12-4, the J call TRBJ2-3; D unresolved. With 4 bases removed from V and 5 bases from J, the gap between germline ends came to 13 bases. CDR3 length equals 14 residues. This chain's CDR3 is CASSSTVRRDTQYF. The DNA of the CDR3 is TGTGCCAGCAGTTCTACAGTCCGACGAGATACGCAGTATTTT.

This clonotype has at least ten counts. This chain links TRBV20-1 with TRBJ1-1, with a weak D call TRBD1 (5 bases). Germline V gene sequence: CDR1 DFQATT, CDR2 SNEGSKA (reference sequence). The CDR3 runs to 13 residues. The ends were cut back, 5 bases at V and 2 bases at J, with 12 bases in the middle. CDR3: CSAGREGNTEAFF. For the CDR3, the DNA is TGCAGTGCTGGCAGGGAGGGAAACACTGAAGCTTTCTTT.